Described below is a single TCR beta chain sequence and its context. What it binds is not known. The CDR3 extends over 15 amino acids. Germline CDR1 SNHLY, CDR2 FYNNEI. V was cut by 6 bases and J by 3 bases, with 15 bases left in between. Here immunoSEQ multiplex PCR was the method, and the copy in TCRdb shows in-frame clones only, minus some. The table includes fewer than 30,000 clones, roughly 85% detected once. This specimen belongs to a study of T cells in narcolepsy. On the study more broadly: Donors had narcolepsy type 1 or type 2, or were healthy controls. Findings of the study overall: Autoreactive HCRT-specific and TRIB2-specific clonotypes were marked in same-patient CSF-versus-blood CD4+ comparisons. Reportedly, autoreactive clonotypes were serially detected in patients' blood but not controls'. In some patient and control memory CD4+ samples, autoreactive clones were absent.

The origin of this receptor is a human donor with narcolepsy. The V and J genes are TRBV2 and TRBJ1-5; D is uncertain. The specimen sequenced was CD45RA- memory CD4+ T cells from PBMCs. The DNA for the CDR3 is TGTGCCAGCAGGACTTCCGACTCAAACAATCAGCCCCAGCATTTT. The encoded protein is CASRTSDSNNQPQHF.